This T cell receptor (beta chain) was sequenced during a study of blood T cell repertoires in COVID-19. Background on the study: Both acute and convalescent COVID-19 samples were obtained from the United States, Italy and Spain. Sample material is recorded as cDNA or gDNA derived from T cells, B-cell-depleted T cells, or PBMCs.

Authors' processing steps: By means of reference gene primer amplification, nucleated cell counts were estimated. Libraries were prepared by immunoSEQ multiplex PCR; TCRdb keeps only in-frame clonotypes and omits some of them. The DNA was the basis for D and trimming; V, J and clone size are from that table. The repertoire holds roughly 250,000 clones, with approximately 78% as singletons. Germline V gene sequence: CDR1 ENHRY, CDR2 SYGVKD. Unmatched junction bases numbered 7, after V lost 4 bases and J lost 5 bases. This CDR3 comprises 15 residues. V is TRBV10-3 and J is TRBJ2-1; 8 nucleotides match TRBD2. The source material was peripheral blood. The clonotype was recovered from a woman aged 60-70 years with active or convalescent COVID-19. CDR3 loop: CAISAQAGVDNEQFF. The CDR3 DNA reads as TGTGCCATCAGTGCTCAAGCGGGGGTAGACAATGAGCAGTTCTTC.